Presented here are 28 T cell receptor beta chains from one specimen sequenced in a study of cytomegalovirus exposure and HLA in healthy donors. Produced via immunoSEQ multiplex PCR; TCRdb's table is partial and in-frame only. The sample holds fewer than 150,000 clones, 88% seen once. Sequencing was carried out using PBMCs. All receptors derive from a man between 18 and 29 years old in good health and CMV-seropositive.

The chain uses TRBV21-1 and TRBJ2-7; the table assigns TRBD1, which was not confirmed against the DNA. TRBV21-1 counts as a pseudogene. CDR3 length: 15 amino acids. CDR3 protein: CASSSRQGRNYEQYF. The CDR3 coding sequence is TGTGCCAGCAGCAGTCGACAGGGGAGGAACTACGAGCAGTACTTC.

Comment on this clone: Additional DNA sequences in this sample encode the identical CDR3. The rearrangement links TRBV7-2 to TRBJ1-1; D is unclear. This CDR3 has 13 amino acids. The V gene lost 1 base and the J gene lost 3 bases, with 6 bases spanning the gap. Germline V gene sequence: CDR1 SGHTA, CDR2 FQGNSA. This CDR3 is CASSLVRDTEAFF. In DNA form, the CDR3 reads TGTGCCAGCAGCTTAGTGAGGGACACTGAAGCTTTCTTT.

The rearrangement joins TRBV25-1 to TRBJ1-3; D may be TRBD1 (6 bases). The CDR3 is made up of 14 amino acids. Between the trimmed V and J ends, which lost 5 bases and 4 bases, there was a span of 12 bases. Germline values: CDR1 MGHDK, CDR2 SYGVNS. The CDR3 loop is CASSTRGWGNTIYF. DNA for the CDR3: TGTGCCAGCAGTACCAGGGGATGGGGAAACACCATATATTTT.

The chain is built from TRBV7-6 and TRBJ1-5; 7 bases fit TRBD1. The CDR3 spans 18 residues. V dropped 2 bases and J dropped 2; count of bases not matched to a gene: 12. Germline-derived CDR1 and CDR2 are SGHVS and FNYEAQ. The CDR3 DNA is TGTGCCAGCAGCTTAAGATCGGGAGGGGGCTCGGGCAATCAGCCCCAGCATTTT. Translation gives CASSLRSGGGSGNQPQHF.

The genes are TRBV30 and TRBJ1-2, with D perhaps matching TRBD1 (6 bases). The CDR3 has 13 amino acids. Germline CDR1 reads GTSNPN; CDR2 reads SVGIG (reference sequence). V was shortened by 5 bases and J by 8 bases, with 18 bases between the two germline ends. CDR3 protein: CAWGRSTGRGYTF. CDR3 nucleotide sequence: TGTGCCTGGGGGAGATCAACAGGGCGCGGCTACACCTTC.

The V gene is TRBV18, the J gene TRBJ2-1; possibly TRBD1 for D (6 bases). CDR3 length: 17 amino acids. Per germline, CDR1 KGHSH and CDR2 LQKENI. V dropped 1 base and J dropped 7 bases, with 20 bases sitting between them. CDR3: CASSPLLPRGSRNEQFF. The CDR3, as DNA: TGTGCCAGCTCACCACTTTTGCCAAGGGGGTCTAGGAATGAGCAGTTCTTC.

CDR3 DNA: TGTGCCAGCAGCTTAGGACAAACCAATGAGCAGTTCTTC. Residues: CASSLGQTNEQFF. The chain employs TRBV11-3 and TRBJ2-1; D gene unclear. Germline V gene sequence: CDR1 SGHNT, CDR2 YENEEA. The V gene lost 1 base and the J gene lost 6 bases, with 7 bases spanning the gap. The CDR3 runs 13 residues.

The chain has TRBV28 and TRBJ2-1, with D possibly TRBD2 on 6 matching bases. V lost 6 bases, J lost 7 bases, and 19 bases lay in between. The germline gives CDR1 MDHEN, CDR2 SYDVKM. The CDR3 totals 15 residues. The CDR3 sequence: CASSSSGGARNEQFF. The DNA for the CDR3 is TGTGCCAGCAGCTCAAGCGGCGGGGCACGAAATGAGCAGTTCTTC.

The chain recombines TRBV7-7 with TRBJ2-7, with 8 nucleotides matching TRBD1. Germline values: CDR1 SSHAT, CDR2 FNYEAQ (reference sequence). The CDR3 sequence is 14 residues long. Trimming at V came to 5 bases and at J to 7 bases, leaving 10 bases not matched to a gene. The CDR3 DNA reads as TGTGCCAGCAGCGCAAGGACAGGGTTTTGGGAGCAGTACTTC. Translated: CASSARTGFWEQYF.

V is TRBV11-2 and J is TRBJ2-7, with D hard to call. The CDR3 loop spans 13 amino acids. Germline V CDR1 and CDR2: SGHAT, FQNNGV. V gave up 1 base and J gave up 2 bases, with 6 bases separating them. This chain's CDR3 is CASSLGAPYEQYF. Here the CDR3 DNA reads TGTGCCAGCAGCTTAGGGGCCCCCTACGAGCAGTACTTC.

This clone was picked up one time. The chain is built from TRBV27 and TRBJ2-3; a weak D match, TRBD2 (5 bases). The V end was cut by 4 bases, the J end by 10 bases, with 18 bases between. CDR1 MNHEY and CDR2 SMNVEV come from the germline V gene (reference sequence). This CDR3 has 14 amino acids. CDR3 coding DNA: TGTGCCAGCAGTTACGGACCCTCCGATAGCGCGCAGTATTTT. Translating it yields CASSYGPSDSAQYF.

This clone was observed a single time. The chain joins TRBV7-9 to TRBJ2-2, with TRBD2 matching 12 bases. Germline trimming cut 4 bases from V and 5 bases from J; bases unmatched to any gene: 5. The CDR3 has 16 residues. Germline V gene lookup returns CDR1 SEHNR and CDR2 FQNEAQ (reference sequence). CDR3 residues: CASSSGLAGPTGELFF. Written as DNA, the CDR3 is TGTGCCAGCAGCTCCGGACTAGCGGGGCCGACCGGGGAGCTGTTTTTT.

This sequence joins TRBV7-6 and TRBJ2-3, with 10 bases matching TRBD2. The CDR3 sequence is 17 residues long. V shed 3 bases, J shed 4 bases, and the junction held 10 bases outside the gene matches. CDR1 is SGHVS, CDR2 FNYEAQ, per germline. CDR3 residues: CASSLFDQRGGSDTQYF. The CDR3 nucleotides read TGTGCCAGCAGCTTGTTCGACCAGCGGGGGGGGTCAGATACGCAGTATTTT. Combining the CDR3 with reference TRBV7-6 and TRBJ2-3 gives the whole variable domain GAGVSQSPRYKVTKRGQDVALRCDPISGHVSLYWYRQALGQGPEFLTYFNYEAQQDKSGLPNDRFSAERPEGSISTLTIQRTEQRDSAMYRCASSLFDQRGGSDTQYFGPGTRLTVL.

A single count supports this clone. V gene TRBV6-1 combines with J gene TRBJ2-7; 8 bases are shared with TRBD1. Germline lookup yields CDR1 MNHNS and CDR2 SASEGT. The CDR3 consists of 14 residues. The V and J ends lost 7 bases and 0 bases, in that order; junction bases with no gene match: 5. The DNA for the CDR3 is TGTGCCAGCACCGAGACAGGGGACTCCTACGAGCAGTACTTC. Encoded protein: CASTETGDSYEQYF.

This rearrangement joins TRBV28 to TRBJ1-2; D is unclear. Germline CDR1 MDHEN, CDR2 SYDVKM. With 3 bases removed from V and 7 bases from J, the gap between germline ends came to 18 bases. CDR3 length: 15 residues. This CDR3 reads CASSFQAGMEGGYTF. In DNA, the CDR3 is TGTGCCAGCAGTTTTCAGGCGGGAATGGAGGGTGGCTACACCTTC.

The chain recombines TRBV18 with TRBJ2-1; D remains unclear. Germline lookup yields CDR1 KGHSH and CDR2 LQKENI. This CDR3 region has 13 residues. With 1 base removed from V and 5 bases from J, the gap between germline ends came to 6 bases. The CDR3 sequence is CASSPLADNEQFF. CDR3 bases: TGTGCCAGCTCACCACTGGCCGACAATGAGCAGTTCTTC.

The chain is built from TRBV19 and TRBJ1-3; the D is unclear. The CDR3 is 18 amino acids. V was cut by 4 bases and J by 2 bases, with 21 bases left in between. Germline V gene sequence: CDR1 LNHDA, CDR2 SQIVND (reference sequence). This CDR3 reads CASSTWRTTNSAGNTIYF. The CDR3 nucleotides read TGTGCCAGTAGTACCTGGAGAACGACGAATAGCGCTGGAAACACCATATATTTT.

The CDR3 nucleotides read TGTGCCAGCAGTGAAGAACGGGGAATAAACACTGAAGCTTTCTTT. Its protein is CASSEERGINTEAFF. The chain is built from TRBV2 and TRBJ1-1, with D unclear. The CDR3 is 15 amino acids. The V end was cut by 1 base, the J end by 2 bases, with 11 bases between. In germline, CDR1 is SNHLY, CDR2 FYNNEI.

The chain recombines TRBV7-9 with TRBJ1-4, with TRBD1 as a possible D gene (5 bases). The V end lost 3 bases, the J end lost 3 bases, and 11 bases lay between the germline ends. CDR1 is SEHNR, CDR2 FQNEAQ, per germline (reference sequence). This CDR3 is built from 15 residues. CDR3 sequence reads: CASSFQGLPNEKLFF. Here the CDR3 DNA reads TGTGCCAGCAGCTTTCAGGGCCTACCTAATGAAAAACTGTTTTTT. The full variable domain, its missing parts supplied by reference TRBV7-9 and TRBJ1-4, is DTGVSQNPRHKITKRGQNVTFRCDPISEHNRLYWYRQTLGQGPEFLTYFQNEAQLEKSRLLSDRFSAERPKGSFSTLEIQRTEQGDSAMYLCASSFQGLPNEKLFFGSGTQLSVL.

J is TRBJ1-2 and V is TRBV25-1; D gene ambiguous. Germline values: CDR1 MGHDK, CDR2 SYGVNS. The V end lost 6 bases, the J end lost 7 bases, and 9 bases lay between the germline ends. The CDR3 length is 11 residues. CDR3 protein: CASRRMSGYTF. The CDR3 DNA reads TGTGCCAGCAGAAGAATGAGTGGCTACACCTTC.

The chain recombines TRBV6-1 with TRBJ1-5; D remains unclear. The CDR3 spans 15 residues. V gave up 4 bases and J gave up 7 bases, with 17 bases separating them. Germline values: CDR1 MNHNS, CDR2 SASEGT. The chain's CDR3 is CASSASPGEGQPQHF. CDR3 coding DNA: TGTGCCAGCAGTGCCTCCCCGGGAGAGGGCCAGCCCCAGCATTTT.

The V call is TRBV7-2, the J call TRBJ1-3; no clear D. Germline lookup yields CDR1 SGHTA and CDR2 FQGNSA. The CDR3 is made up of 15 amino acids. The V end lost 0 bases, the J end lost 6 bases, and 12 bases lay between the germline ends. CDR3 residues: CASSLATTPSNTIYF. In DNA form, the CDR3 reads TGTGCCAGCAGCTTAGCTACAACCCCATCAAACACCATATATTTT. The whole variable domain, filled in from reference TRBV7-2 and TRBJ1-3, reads GAGVSQSPSNKVTEKGKDVELRCDPISGHTALYWYRQSLGQGLEFLIYFQGNSAPDKSGLPSDRFSAERTGGSVSTLTIQRTQQEDSAVYLCASSLATTPSNTIYFGEGSWLTVV.

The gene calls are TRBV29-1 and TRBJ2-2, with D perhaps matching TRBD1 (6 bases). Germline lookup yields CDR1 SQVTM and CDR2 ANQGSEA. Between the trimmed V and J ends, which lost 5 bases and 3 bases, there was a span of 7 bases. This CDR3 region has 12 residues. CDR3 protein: CSVTGYTGELFF. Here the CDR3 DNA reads TGCAGCGTTACAGGGTACACCGGGGAGCTGTTTTTT.

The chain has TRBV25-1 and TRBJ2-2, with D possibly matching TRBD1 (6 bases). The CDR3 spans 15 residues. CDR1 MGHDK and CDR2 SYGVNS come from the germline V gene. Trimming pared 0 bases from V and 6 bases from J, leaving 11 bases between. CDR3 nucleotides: TGTGCCAGCAGTGAATACCCCGAGGGGGCCGGGGAGCTGTTTTTT. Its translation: CASSEYPEGAGELFF.

This CDR3 is CASSRAGGGYTF. For the CDR3, the DNA is TGTGCCAGCAGTCGCGCAGGGGGAGGCTACACCTTC. The chain combines TRBV2 with TRBJ1-2; 7 bases are a match to TRBD1. Germline loops: CDR1 SNHLY, CDR2 FYNNEI. The CDR3 consists of 12 residues. V lost 5 bases and J lost 8; bases outside the gene matches: 5.

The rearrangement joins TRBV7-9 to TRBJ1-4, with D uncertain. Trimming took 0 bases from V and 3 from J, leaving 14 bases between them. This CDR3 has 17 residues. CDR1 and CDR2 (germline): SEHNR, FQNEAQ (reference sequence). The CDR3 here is CASSLAGGGPSNEKLFF. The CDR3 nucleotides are TGTGCCAGCAGCTTAGCAGGTGGAGGTCCTTCTAATGAAAAACTGTTTTTT.

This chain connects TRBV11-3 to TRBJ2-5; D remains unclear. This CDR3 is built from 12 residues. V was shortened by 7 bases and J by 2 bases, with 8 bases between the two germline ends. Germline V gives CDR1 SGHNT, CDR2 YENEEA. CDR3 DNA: TGTGCCAGCACCACTCCACAAGAGACCCAGTACTTC. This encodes CASTTPQETQYF.

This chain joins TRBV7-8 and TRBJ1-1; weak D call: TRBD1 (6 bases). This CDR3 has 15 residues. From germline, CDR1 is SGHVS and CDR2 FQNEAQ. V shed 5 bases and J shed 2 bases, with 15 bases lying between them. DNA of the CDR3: TGTGCCAGCAGCACCCGTGACAGGAGAAACACTGAAGCTTTCTTT. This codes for CASSTRDRRNTEAFF.